Listed here are 23 T cell receptor beta chains from one sample, sequenced in a study of T cells in Graves' hyperthyroidism and ophthalmopathy. Authors of the study amplified TCR beta CDR3 regions from RNA transcripts. The HTBI primer set served for first-round RT-PCR of the TCR CDR3. TCRdb recomputed calls from the multiplex PCR reads with MiXCR, one row per CDR3 protein. The table records 550,000 to 600,000 distinct CDR3 sequences, around 14% of them present only once. Sequenced: blood. These TCRs come from a woman aged 18-35 years with Graves' ophthalmopathy.

The sample holds many counts of this clonotype. The chain carries TRBV24-1 and TRBJ2-1, with TRBD1 identical over 10 bases. CDR3 length: 18 residues. V gave up 4 bases and J gave up 2 bases; unmatched junction bases: 10. CDR1 and CDR2 (germline): KGHDR, SFDVKD. The CDR3, as DNA: TGTGCCACCAGTGACCCCGCCCGGGACAGGGGTCCCTACAATGAGCAGTTCTTC. Translation gives CATSDPARDRGPYNEQFF.

This chain links TRBV10-3 with TRBJ1-1; D is possibly TRBD1 (5 bases). The CDR3 sequence is 12 residues long. Looked up from germline, CDR1 is ENHRY and CDR2 is SYGVKD. V lost 6 bases and J 1 base, leaving 6 bases between the germline ends. The CDR3 loop is CAISGQNTEAFF. CDR3 nucleotides: TGTGCCATCAGCGGACAGAACACTGAAGCTTTCTTT.

This clonotype was recorded many times. The CDR3 is CASSDRDRGREEAFF. The CDR3, as DNA: TGTGCCAGCAGTGATAGGGACAGGGGGCGCGAGGAAGCTTTCTTT. This rearrangement joins TRBV2 to TRBJ1-1; 12 bases match TRBD1. V shed 3 bases and J 8 bases; nucleotides not matched to a gene: 7. The V gene's germline CDR1 is SNHLY and CDR2 FYNNEI. This CDR3 has 15 amino acids.

The chain is built from TRBV28 and TRBJ1-2; TRBD1 matches 10 bases. The CDR3 spans 12 residues. CDR1 and CDR2 from the germline V gene are MDHEN and SYDVKM. V trimming: 4 bases; J trimming: 8 bases; junction bases outside the gene matches: 1. This CDR3 reads CASSSDRGGYTF. The CDR3 DNA is TGTGCCAGCAGTTCGGACAGGGGGGGCTACACCTTC.

This clonotype was counted at least ten times. This chain connects TRBV7-2 to TRBJ2-5, with TRBD1 identical over 11 bases. Germline trimming cut 5 bases from V and 4 bases from J; bases unmatched to any gene: 3. The length of the CDR3 is 14 residues. Germline V lookup: CDR1 SGHTA, CDR2 FQGNSA. CDR3: CASSRDRGSETQYF. The CDR3 nucleotides are TGTGCCAGCAGCCGGGACAGGGGGTCAGAGACCCAGTACTTC.

The gene calls are TRBV15 and TRBJ1-4; 7 bases are a match to TRBD1. Germline values: CDR1 LNHNV, CDR2 YYDKDF (reference sequence). This CDR3 comprises 13 residues. V shed 4 bases and J 8 bases; nucleotides not matched to a gene: 4. CDR3 residues: CATSTRDSEKLFF. DNA for the CDR3: TGTGCCACCAGCACCCGGGACAGCGAAAAACTGTTTTTT.

This clonotype was recorded at least ten times. This rearrangement joins TRBV12-3 or TRBV12-4 to TRBJ1-1; D possibly corresponds to TRBD1 (6 bases). V was pared by 3 bases and J by 0 bases, with 8 bases between. CDR3 length: 14 amino acids. CDR3 residues: CASSLGALNTEAFF. In DNA, the CDR3 is TGTGCCAGCAGTTTGGGGGCCCTGAACACTGAAGCTTTCTTT.

This clonotype was detected ten times or more. The V call is TRBV20-1, the J call TRBJ2-3, with TRBD2 identical over 13 bases. Germline trimming cut 6 bases from V and 4 bases from J; bases unmatched to any gene: 4. The germline V gene has CDR1 DFQATT and CDR2 SNEGSKA (reference sequence). The CDR3 is 14 amino acids. CDR3 protein: CSARTSGRSDTQYF. CDR3 coding DNA: TGCAGTGCACGGACTAGCGGGAGATCAGATACGCAGTATTTT.

In its sample, this clonotype was seen many times. V usage is TRBV20-1 and J usage is TRBJ2-3, with 9 bases identical to TRBD2. This CDR3 comprises 14 residues. Trimming at V came to 2 bases and at J to 0 bases, leaving 0 bases not matched to a gene. In germline, CDR1 is DFQATT, CDR2 SNEGSKA (reference sequence). This CDR3 is CSARTSGSTDTQYF. CDR3 DNA: TGCAGTGCTAGAACTAGCGGGAGCACAGATACGCAGTATTTT.

This clonotype was detected a few times. The rearrangement links TRBV20-1 to TRBJ2-7; 7 bases are shared with TRBD1. CDR3 size: 14 residues. Trimming at V came to 5 bases and at J to 2 bases, leaving 9 bases not matched to a gene. CDR1 is DFQATT and CDR2 is SNEGSKA in the germline V gene (reference sequence). The CDR3 sequence: CSARISGQPYEQYF. Written as DNA, the CDR3 is TGCAGTGCTCGGATCTCGGGACAGCCCTACGAGCAGTACTTC.

This clonotype was picked up a small number of times. An end of the junction differs from the germline gene, which may be a read error. This CDR3 reads CAVSRDRGGFNEQFF. The CDR3 bases are TGTGCCGTCAGTCGGGACAGGGGCGGCTTTAATGAGCAGTTCTTC. This chain joins TRBV10-3 and TRBJ2-1, with TRBD1 matching over 10 bases. The CDR3 extends over 15 amino acids. CDR1 is ENHRY, CDR2 SYGVKD, per germline.

The sample holds many counts of this clonotype. The chain recombines TRBV12-3 or TRBV12-4 with TRBJ2-1, with D possibly matching TRBD1 (6 bases). Trimming stripped 5 bases from V and 7 bases from J, with 9 bases between. The CDR3 length is 12 residues. The CDR3 protein is CASSPQGNEQFF. CDR3 DNA sequence: TGTGCCAGCAGTCCCCAGGGGAATGAGCAGTTCTTC.

This clonotype was observed many times. The chain recombines TRBV6-1 with TRBJ2-3; D remains unclear. The germline V gene encodes CDR1 MNHNS and CDR2 SASEGT. The CDR3 extends over 12 amino acids. Trimming took 7 bases from V and 6 from J, leaving 11 bases between them. The CDR3 DNA reads TGTGCCAGCACCCTGGGGTCGGATACGCAGTATTTT. It is translated as CASTLGSDTQYF.

This clonotype was seen many times. This chain links TRBV24-1 with TRBJ2-3; 12 positions match TRBD1. This CDR3 is built from 17 residues. CDR1 and CDR2 from the germline V gene are KGHDR and SFDVKD. With 4 bases clipped from V and 5 bases from J, the junction kept 9 bases outside the gene matches. The CDR3 sequence is CATSDFPGQGARDTQYF. The CDR3, as DNA: TGTGCCACCAGTGACTTTCCGGGACAGGGGGCTCGAGATACGCAGTATTTT.

The sample holds many counts of this clonotype. The V gene is TRBV9, the J gene TRBJ1-1; D call uncertain. Germline-derived CDR1 and CDR2 are SGDLS and YYNGEE. The CDR3 consists of 15 residues. V lost 0 bases to trimming and J lost 0 bases, with 9 bases between them. CDR3 in DNA: TGTGCCAGCAGCGTAGATGCAGCCATGAACACTGAAGCTTTCTTT. Protein: CASSVDAAMNTEAFF.

This chain connects TRBV19 to TRBJ2-7; maybe TRBD1 (6 bases). The germline V gene has CDR1 LNHDA and CDR2 SQIVND (reference sequence). Trimming took off 5 bases at V and 7 bases at J, with 21 bases between the two ends. This CDR3 region has 15 residues. CDR3 sequence reads: CASSRQGRSLGEQYF. The DNA for the CDR3 is TGTGCCAGTAGTCGGCAGGGGAGATCCTTGGGGGAGCAGTACTTC.

Details on this clonotype: A read error may be the cause here, since a much bigger clone is one base away. The chain is built from TRBV10-3 and TRBJ1-2; no clear D. In germline, CDR1 is ENHRY, CDR2 SYGVKD. The V end lost 3 bases, the J end lost 4 bases, and 9 bases lay between the germline ends. This CDR3 has 13 residues. CDR3 protein: CAISDGGSYGYTF. The DNA of the CDR3 is TGTGCCATCAGTGACGGCGGGTCCTATGGCTACACCTTC.

This clonotype was detected a few times. The chain employs TRBV2 and TRBJ1-2, with 7 bases that match TRBD1. Per germline, CDR1 SNHLY and CDR2 FYNNEI. V was clipped by 5 bases and J by 0 bases; unmatched bases: 21. This CDR3 is 20 amino acids long. This CDR3 is CASSQSGTVMGSPANYGYTF. The CDR3 region has the DNA TGTGCCAGCAGTCAGAGCGGGACAGTAATGGGTTCCCCCGCTAACTATGGCTACACCTTC.

V usage is TRBV7-3 and J usage is TRBJ2-7; the match to TRBD2 covers 8 bases. After removal of 5 bases from V and 5 bases from J, the junction contained 8 bases not matched to a gene. Germline V CDR1 and CDR2: SGHTA, FQGTGA. The CDR3 runs to 14 residues. The CDR3 loop reads CASSPPGGTNEQYF. The CDR3 nucleotides are TGTGCCAGCAGCCCCCCGGGGGGGACGAACGAGCAGTACTTC.

This clonotype was seen many times. The V gene is TRBV5-6, the J gene TRBJ1-1; the match to TRBD1 covers 8 bases. The junction had 17 bases not matched to a gene; V was cut back by 5 bases and J by 11 bases. The CDR3 consists of 15 residues. Germline V CDR1 and CDR2: SGHDT, YYEEEE. The CDR3 spells CASRKGQDQLLGAFF. The CDR3 DNA reads TGTGCCAGCAGGAAGGGACAGGACCAGCTCCTCGGGGCTTTCTTT. The entire variable domain, with the rest obtained from reference TRBV5-6 and TRBJ1-1, is as follows: DAGVTQSPTHLIKTRGQQVTLRCSPKSGHDTVSWYQQALGQGPQFIFQYYEEEERQRGNFPDRFSGHQFPNYSSELNVNALLLGDSALYLCASRKGQDQLLGAFFGQGTRLTVV.

This clonotype was detected ten times or more. V gene TRBV7-8 combines with J gene TRBJ2-3; 13 nucleotides align to TRBD2. The CDR3 is 17 residues long. The V and J ends lost 3 bases and 2 bases, in that order; junction bases with no gene match: 5. In germline, CDR1 is SGHVS, CDR2 FQNEAQ. The CDR3 is CASSFLGLAGLTDTQYF. DNA of the CDR3: TGTGCCAGCAGCTTCCTGGGACTAGCGGGACTCACAGATACGCAGTATTTT.

This clonotype turned up a few times. The V and J genes are TRBV7-4 and TRBJ2-2, with 10 positions matching TRBD1. The V and J ends lost 0 bases and 3 bases, in that order; junction bases with no gene match: 7. The CDR3 has 18 residues. Per germline, CDR1 SGHVT and CDR2 SQSDAQ. Here the CDR3 DNA reads TGTGCCAGCAGCTTAGCGGTCGACAGGGGGCCGGACACCGGGGAGCTGTTTTTT. Amino acid sequence: CASSLAVDRGPDTGELFF.

There are many counts of this clonotype. CDR3 in DNA: TGCAGTGCTAGAGCACAGTACCAAGAGACCCAGTACTTC. This gives the protein CSARAQYQETQYF. This chain uses TRBV20-1 with TRBJ2-5; D remains ambiguous. Germline CDR1 is DFQATT and CDR2 is SNEGSKA (reference sequence). Trimming removed 1 base from V and 0 bases from J, with 6 bases in between. CDR3 size: 13 residues.